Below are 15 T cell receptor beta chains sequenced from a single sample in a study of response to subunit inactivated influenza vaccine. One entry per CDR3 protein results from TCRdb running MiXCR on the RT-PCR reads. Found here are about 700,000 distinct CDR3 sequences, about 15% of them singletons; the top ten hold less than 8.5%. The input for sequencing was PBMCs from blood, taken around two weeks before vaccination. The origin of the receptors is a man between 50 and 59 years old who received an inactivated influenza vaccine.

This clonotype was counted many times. The CDR3 reads CSASPRLDTDTQYF. The CDR3 region has the DNA TGCAGCGCCTCTCCGCGACTAGACACAGATACGCAGTATTTT. V and J are TRBV29-1 and TRBJ2-3; possibly TRBD2 for D (6 bases). Trimming left V 7 bases short and J 2 bases short, with 16 bases between. CDR1 and CDR2 (germline): SQVTM, ANQGSEA. CDR3 length: 14 amino acids.

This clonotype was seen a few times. The CDR3 loop is CASSEGRAELNTGELFF. For the CDR3, the DNA is TGTGCCAGCAGTGAAGGCAGGGCAGAACTGAACACCGGGGAGCTGTTTTTT. The chain employs TRBV6-1 and TRBJ2-2; D perhaps matches TRBD1 (5 bases). Germline V gives CDR1 MNHNS, CDR2 SASEGT. The V gene lost 1 base and the J gene lost 1 base, with 13 bases spanning the gap. CDR3 length: 17 amino acids.

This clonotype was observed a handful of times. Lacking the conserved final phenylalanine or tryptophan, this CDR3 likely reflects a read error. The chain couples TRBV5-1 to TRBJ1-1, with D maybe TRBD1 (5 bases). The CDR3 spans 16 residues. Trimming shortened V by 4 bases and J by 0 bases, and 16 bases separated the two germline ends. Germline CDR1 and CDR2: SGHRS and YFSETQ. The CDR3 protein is CASSPGDGGMNTEAFL. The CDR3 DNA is TGCGCCAGCAGCCCGGGGGACGGAGGAATGAACACTGAAGCTTTCCTT.

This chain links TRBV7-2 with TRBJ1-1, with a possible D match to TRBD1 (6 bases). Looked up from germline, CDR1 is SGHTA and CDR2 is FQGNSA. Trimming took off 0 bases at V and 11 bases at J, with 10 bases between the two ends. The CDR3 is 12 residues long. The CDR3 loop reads CASSLANRAAFF. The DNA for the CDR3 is TGTGCCAGCAGCTTAGCCAACAGGGCCGCTTTCTTT.

The CDR3 protein is CASSRNGQGARWGEAFF. The CDR3 bases are TGTGCCAGCAGCCGAAACGGACAGGGGGCGCGGTGGGGTGAAGCTTTCTTT. This chain uses TRBV5-5 with TRBJ1-1, with 11 bases identical to TRBD1. The V gene end was trimmed by 4 bases and the J gene end by 7 bases; junction bases not matched to a gene: 15. There are 17 residues in the CDR3. CDR1 and CDR2 (germline): SGHKS, YYEKEE (reference sequence).

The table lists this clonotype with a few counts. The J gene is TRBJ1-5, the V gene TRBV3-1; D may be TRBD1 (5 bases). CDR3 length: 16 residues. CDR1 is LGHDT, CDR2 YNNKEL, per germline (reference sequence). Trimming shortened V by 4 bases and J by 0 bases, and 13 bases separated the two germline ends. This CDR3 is CASSPSGHYSNQPQHF. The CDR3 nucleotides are TGTGCCAGCAGCCCAAGCGGACACTATAGCAATCAGCCCCAGCATTTT.

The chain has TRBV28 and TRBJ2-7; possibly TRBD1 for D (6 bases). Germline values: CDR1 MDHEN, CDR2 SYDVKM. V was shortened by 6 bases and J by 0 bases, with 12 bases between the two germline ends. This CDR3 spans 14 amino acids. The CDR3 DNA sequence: TGTGCCAGCAGGTACCAACAGGGCTCCTACGAGCAGTACTTC. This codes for CASRYQQGSYEQYF.

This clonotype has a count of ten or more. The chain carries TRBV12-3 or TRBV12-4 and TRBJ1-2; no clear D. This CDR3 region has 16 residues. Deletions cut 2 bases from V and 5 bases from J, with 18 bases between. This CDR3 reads CASSLRGPIDFYGYTF. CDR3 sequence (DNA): TGTGCCAGCAGTTTAAGAGGCCCGATCGATTTTTATGGCTACACCTTC.

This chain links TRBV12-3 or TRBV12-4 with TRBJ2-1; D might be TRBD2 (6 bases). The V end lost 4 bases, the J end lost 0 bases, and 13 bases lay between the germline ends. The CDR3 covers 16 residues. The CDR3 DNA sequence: TGTGCCAGCAGTTCTTATAGCGGAGTCTCCTACAATGAGCAGTTCTTC. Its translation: CASSSYSGVSYNEQFF.

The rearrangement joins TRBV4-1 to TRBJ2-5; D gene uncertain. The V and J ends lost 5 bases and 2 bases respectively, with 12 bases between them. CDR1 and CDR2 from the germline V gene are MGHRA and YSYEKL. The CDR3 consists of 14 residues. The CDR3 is CASSTRRSQETQYF. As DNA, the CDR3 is TGCGCCAGCAGCACCCGCAGGTCGCAAGAGACCCAGTACTTC.

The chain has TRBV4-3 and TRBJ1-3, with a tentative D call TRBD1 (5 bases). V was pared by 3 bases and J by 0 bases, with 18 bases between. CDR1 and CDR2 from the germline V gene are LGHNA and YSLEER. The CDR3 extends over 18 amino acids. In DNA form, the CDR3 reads TGCGCCAGCAGCCAGGGCAGGGCCTCCGGCGGCTCTGGAAACACCATATATTTT. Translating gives CASSQGRASGGSGNTIYF.

CDR3 sequence reads: CASSRTGEREKLFF. CDR3 nucleotides: TGTGCCAGCAGTCGAACAGGTGAAAGGGAAAAACTGTTTTTT. The chain uses TRBV6-1 and TRBJ1-4; tentative D call: TRBD1 (5 bases). V lost 5 bases, J lost 8 bases, and 15 bases lay in between. The length of the CDR3 is 14 residues. Germline assignment: CDR1 MNHNS and CDR2 SASEGT.

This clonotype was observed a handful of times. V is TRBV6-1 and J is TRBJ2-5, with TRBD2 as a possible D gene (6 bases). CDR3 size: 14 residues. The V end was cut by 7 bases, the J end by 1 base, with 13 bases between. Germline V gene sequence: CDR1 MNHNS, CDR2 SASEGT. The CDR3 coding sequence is TGTGCCAGCACCAATTGGAGGGGCCAAGAGACCCAGTACTTC. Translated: CASTNWRGQETQYF.

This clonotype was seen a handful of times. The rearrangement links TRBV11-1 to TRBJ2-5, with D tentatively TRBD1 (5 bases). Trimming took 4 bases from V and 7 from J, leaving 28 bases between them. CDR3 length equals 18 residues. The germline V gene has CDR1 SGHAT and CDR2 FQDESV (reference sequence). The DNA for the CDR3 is TGTGCCAGCAGCTCCATAGGCGGACCTCGACAGACGGAATTGACCCAGTACTTC. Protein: CASSSIGGPRQTELTQYF.

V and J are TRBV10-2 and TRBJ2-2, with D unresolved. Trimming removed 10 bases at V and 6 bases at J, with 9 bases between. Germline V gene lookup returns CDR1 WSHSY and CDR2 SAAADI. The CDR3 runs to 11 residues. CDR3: CAIRYAGELFF. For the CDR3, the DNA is TGCGCCATACGCTATGCCGGGGAGCTGTTTTTT.